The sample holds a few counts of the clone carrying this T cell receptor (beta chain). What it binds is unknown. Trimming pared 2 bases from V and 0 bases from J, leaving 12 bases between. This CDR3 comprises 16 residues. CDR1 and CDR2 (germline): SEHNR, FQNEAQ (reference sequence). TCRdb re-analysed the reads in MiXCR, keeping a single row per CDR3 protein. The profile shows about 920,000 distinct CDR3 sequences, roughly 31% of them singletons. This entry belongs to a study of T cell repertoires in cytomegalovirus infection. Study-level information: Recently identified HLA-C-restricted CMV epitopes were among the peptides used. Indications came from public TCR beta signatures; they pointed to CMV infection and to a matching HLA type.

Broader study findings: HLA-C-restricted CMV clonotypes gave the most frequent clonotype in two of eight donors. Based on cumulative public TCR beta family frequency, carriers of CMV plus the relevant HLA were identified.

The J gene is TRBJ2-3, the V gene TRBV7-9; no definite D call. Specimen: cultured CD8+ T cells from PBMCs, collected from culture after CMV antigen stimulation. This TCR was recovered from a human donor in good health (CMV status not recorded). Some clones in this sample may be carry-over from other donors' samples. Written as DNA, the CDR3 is TGTGCCAGCAGCTTATACGGCAGCACTAGCACAGATACGCAGTATTTT. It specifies CASSLYGSTSTDTQYF.